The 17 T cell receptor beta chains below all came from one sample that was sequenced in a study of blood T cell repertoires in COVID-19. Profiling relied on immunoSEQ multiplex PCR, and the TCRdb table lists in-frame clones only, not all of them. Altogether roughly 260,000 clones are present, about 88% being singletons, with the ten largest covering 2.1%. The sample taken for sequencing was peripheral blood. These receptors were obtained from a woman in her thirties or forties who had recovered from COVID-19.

The CDR3, as DNA: TGTGCCAGCAGCTTAAGATCTAGCGGGAGAAATGAGCAGTTCTTC. Amino acids: CASSLRSSGRNEQFF. The J gene is TRBJ2-1, the V gene TRBV7-2; the match to TRBD2 covers 10 bases. The V gene end was trimmed by 2 bases and the J gene end by 7 bases; junction bases not matched to a gene: 5. CDR3 length: 15 amino acids. The germline V gene has CDR1 SGHTA and CDR2 FQGNSA.

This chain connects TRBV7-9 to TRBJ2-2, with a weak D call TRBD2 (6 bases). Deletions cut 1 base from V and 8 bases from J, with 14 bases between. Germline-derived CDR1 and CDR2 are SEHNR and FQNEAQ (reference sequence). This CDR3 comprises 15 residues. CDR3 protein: CASSLDRESRGELFF. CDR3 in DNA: TGTGCCAGCAGCTTAGATCGGGAGTCGAGGGGGGAGCTGTTTTTT.

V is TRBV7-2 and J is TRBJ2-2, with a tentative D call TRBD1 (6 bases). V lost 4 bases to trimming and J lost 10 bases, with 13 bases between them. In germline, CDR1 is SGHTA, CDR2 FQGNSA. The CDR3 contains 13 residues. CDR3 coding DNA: TGTGCCAGCAGCTGGGGACACCCCCCGGAGCTGTTTTTT. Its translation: CASSWGHPPELFF.

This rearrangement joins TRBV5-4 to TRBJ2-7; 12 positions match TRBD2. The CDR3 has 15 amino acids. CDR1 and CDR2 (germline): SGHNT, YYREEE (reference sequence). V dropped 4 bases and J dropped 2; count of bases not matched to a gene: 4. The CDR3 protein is CASSQLAGGAYEQYF. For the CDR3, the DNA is TGTGCCAGCAGCCAGCTAGCGGGAGGGGCCTACGAGCAGTACTTC. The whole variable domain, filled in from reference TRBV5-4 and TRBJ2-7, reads ETGVTQSPTHLIKTRGQQVTLRCSSQSGHNTVSWYQQALGQGPQFIFQYYREEENGRGNFPPRFSGLQFPNYSSELNVNALELDDSALYLCASSQLAGGAYEQYFGPGTRLTVT.

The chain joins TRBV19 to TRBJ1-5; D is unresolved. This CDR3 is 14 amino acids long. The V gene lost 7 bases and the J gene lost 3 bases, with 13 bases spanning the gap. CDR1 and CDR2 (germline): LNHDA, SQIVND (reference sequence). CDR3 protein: CASTEGRYNQPQHF. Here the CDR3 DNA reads TGTGCCAGTACCGAGGGCCGGTACAATCAGCCCCAGCATTTT.

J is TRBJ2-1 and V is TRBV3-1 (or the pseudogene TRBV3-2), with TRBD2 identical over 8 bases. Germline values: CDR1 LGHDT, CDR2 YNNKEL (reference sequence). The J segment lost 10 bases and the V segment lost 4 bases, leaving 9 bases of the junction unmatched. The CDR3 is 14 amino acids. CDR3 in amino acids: CASSRREGRGEQFF. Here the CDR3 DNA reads TGTGCCAGCAGCCGACGGGAGGGCCGAGGGGAGCAGTTCTTC.

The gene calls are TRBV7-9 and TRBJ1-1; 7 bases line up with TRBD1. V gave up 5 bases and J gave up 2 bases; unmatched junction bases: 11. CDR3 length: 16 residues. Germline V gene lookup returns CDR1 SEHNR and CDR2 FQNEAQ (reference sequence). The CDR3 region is CASSPRDSLTNTEAFF. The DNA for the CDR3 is TGTGCCAGCAGCCCAAGGGACAGCTTAACTAACACTGAAGCTTTCTTT.

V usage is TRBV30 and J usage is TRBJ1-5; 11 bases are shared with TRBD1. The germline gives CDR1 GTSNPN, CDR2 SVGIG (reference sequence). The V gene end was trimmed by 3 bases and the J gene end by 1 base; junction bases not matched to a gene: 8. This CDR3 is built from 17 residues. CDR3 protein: CAWSRTGGGRSNQPQHF. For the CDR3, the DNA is TGTGCCTGGAGCAGGACAGGGGGCGGGAGGAGCAATCAGCCCCAGCATTTT. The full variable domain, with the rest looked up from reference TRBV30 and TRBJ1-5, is SQTIHQWPATLVQPVGSPLSLECTVEGTSNPNLYWYRQAAGRGLQLLFYSVGIGQISSEVPQNLSASRPQDRQFILSSKKLLLSDSGFYLCAWSRTGGGRSNQPQHFGDGTRLSIL.

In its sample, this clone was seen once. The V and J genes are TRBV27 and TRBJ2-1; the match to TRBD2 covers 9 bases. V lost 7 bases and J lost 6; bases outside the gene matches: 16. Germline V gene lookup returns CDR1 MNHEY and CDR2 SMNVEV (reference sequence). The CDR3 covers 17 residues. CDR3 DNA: TGTGCCAGCACTCGGGCTAGCGGGGCCCTGTGGGGCAATGAGCAGTTCTTC. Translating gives CASTRASGALWGNEQFF.

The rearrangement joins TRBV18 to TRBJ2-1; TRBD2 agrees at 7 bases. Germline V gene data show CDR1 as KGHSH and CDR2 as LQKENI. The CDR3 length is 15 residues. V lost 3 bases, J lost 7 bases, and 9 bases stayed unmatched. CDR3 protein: CASSPGLERSNEQFF. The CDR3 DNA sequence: TGTGCCAGCTCACCTGGACTAGAGAGATCAAATGAGCAGTTCTTC.

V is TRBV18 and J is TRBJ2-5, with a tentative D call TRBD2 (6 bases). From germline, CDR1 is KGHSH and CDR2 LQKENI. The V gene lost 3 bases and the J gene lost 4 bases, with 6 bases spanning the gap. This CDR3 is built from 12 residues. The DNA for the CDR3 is TGTGCCAGCTCACCGGGGGGAGAGACCCAGTACTTC. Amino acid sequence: CASSPGGETQYF.

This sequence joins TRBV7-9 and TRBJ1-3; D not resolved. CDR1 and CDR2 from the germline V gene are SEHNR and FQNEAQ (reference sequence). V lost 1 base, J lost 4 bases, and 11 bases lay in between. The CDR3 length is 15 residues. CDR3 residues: CASSLGSQAGNTIYF. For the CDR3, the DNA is TGTGCCAGCAGCTTAGGTAGTCAAGCCGGAAACACCATATATTTT.

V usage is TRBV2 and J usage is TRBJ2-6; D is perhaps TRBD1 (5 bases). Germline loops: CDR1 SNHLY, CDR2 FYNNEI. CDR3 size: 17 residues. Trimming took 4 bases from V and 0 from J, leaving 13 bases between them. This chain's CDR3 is CASSGEGAHSGANVLTF. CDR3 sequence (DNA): TGTGCCAGCAGTGGTGAAGGGGCACACTCTGGGGCCAACGTCCTGACTTTC.

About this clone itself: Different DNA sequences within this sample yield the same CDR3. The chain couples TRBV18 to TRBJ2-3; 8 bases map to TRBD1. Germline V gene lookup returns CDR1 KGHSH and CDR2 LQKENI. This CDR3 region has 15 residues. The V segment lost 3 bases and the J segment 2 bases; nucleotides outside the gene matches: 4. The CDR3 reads CASSPRQGNTDTQYF. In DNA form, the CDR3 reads TGTGCCAGCTCACCGAGACAGGGGAACACAGATACGCAGTATTTT.

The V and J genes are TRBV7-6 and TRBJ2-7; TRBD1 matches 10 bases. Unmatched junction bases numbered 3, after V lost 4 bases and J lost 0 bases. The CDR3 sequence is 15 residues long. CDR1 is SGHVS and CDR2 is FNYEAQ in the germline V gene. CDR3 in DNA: TGTGCCAGCAGCTCATGGGACAGGGGCTCCTACGAGCAGTACTTC. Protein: CASSSWDRGSYEQYF.

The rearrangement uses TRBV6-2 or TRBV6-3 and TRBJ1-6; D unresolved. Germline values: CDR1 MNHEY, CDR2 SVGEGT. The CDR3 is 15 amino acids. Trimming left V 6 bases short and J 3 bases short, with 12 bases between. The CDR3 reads CASSPGGSYNSPLHF. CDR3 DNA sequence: TGTGCCAGCAGCCCCGGCGGCAGCTATAATTCACCCCTCCACTTT.

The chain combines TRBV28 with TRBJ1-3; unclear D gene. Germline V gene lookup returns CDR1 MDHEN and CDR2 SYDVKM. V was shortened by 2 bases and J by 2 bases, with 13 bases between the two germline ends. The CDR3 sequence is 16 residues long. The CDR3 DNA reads TGTGCCAGCAGTTTACTCCTCCCAAACACTGGAAACACCATATATTTT. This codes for CASSLLLPNTGNTIYF.